Listed below are T cell receptor beta chains from one sample, sequenced in a study of blood T cell repertoires in COVID-19. The method was immunoSEQ multiplex PCR; TCRdb's version includes in-frame clones alone and lacks a portion of them. The data contain roughly 150,000 clones, 80% to 90% of them singletons. Sequencing was performed on peripheral blood. The receptors stem from a woman aged 40 to 49 with acute or convalescent COVID-19. CDR3s include the opening cysteine and the closing phenylalanine or tryptophan. Fields, in order: CDR3 DNA, CDR3 protein, J gene, clone size, V gene, D gene. D genes are given only for firm matches. Size is stated for part of the rows, as once, few or many counts, or as a class when the clone is expanded.

cdr3_nt: TGTGCCACCAGCACACGGGACCCGGGGGAAGAGACCCAGTACTTC
cdr3_aa: CATSTRDPGEETQYF
j_call: TRBJ2-5
clone_size: .
v_call: TRBV15
d_call: .

cdr3_nt: TGTGCCCTGGACTCACAGGGTGCGCGGTCACCCCTCCACTTT
cdr3_aa: CALDSQGARSPLHF
j_call: TRBJ1-6
clone_size: .
v_call: TRBV30
d_call: .

cdr3_nt: TGTGCCATCAGTAGGGCAGGGTACTCTGGGGCCAACGTCCTGACTTTC
cdr3_aa: CAISRAGYSGANVLTF
j_call: TRBJ2-6
clone_size: .
v_call: TRBV24-1
d_call: .

cdr3_nt: TGTGCCAGCAGCTTAAGAGGCAGGGGGTTCTATGGCTACACCTTC
cdr3_aa: CASSLRGRGFYGYTF
j_call: TRBJ1-2
clone_size: .
v_call: TRBV7-9
d_call: TRBD1

cdr3_nt: TGTGCCAGCTCACCGGGGCAACTAGCGGGTTCCTACGAGCAGTACTTC
cdr3_aa: CASSPGQLAGSYEQYF
j_call: TRBJ2-7
clone_size: .
v_call: TRBV18
d_call: TRBD2

cdr3_nt: TGTGCCAGCAGTGCACAGGGCACCCAGCCCCAGCATTTT
cdr3_aa: CASSAQGTQPQHF
j_call: TRBJ1-5
clone_size: .
v_call: TRBV2
d_call: .

cdr3_nt: TGTGCCAGCAGCCCGGGGACTAGCGGGACCGGCGAGCAGTACTTC
cdr3_aa: CASSPGTSGTGEQYF
j_call: TRBJ2-7
clone_size: .
v_call: TRBV7-8
d_call: TRBD2

cdr3_nt: TGTGCCTGGAGTTACGGACAGTCTAGCAATCAGCCCCAGCATTTT
cdr3_aa: CAWSYGQSSNQPQHF
j_call: TRBJ1-5
clone_size: .
v_call: TRBV30
d_call: .

cdr3_nt: TGTGCCAGCAGCTTTAGGGGATCGCCGTACAATGAGCAGTTCTTC
cdr3_aa: CASSFRGSPYNEQFF
j_call: TRBJ2-1
clone_size: .
v_call: TRBV7-9
d_call: .

cdr3_nt: TGTGCCAGCAGCTTATTACAGGCAAGCTCTGGAAACACCATATATTTT
cdr3_aa: CASSLLQASSGNTIYF
j_call: TRBJ1-3
clone_size: once
v_call: TRBV7-9
d_call: .

cdr3_nt: TGCGCCAGCACCCTTCTCCCAGGTAGCACAGATACGCAGTATTTT
cdr3_aa: CASTLLPGSTDTQYF
j_call: TRBJ2-3
clone_size: .
v_call: TRBV5-1
d_call: .

cdr3_nt: TGTGCTAGTGGTGTTGGCGGGGGGGCTGGAGATACGCAGTATTTT
cdr3_aa: CASGVGGGAGDTQYF
j_call: TRBJ2-3
clone_size: .
v_call: TRBV12-5
d_call: TRBD2

cdr3_nt: TGTGCCAGCAGCCAAGGGCTGAATGAAAAACTGTTTTTT
cdr3_aa: CASSQGLNEKLFF
j_call: TRBJ1-4
clone_size: .
v_call: TRBV14
d_call: .

cdr3_nt: TGTGCCTGGAGTGGGGTGGAGGGCTGGCAAGAGCAGTACTTC
cdr3_aa: CAWSGVEGWQEQYF
j_call: TRBJ2-7
clone_size: once
v_call: TRBV30
d_call: .

cdr3_nt: TGCGCCAGCAGCTTGGAGGGGACAGGGTCGGGAGAGTATTTT
cdr3_aa: CASSLEGTGSGEYF
j_call: TRBJ2-3
clone_size: .
v_call: TRBV5-1
d_call: TRBD1

cdr3_nt: TGTGCCTGGAATGCGGGGAACTATGGCTACACCTTC
cdr3_aa: CAWNAGNYGYTF
j_call: TRBJ1-2
clone_size: few
v_call: TRBV30
d_call: .

cdr3_nt: TGCGCCAGCAGCGGGAAGACAGGGCTCGACTATGGCTACACCTTC
cdr3_aa: CASSGKTGLDYGYTF
j_call: TRBJ1-2
clone_size: .
v_call: TRBV10-2
d_call: TRBD1

cdr3_nt: TGTGCCATCAGCGGGGGCACAGATACGCAGTATTTT
cdr3_aa: CAISGGTDTQYF
j_call: TRBJ2-3
clone_size: .
v_call: TRBV10-3
d_call: .

cdr3_nt: TGTGCCAGTAGTATAGTTGGAGGGCCCAACAATGAGCAGTTCTTC
cdr3_aa: CASSIVGGPNNEQFF
j_call: TRBJ2-1
clone_size: .
v_call: TRBV19
d_call: .

cdr3_nt: TGTGCCAGTAACACCGGGACAGGGCGGATCGGGGAGCTGTTTTTT
cdr3_aa: CASNTGTGRIGELFF
j_call: TRBJ2-2
clone_size: .
v_call: TRBV19
d_call: TRBD1

cdr3_nt: TGTGCCAGCAGCTTGCCTAGCGGACCTTCCTACGAGCAGTACTTC
cdr3_aa: CASSLPSGPSYEQYF
j_call: TRBJ2-7
clone_size: .
v_call: TRBV11-3
d_call: TRBD2

cdr3_nt: TGTGCCAGCAATAACAGGGCGAACACTGAAGCTTTCTTT
cdr3_aa: CASNNRANTEAFF
j_call: TRBJ1-1
clone_size: few
v_call: TRBV6-5
d_call: .

cdr3_nt: TGTGCCAGCAGTTTTTCGGGCAATGAGCAGTTCTTC
cdr3_aa: CASSFSGNEQFF
j_call: TRBJ2-1
clone_size: once
v_call: TRBV12-3/TRBV12-4
d_call: .

cdr3_nt: TGTGCCAGCAGCCACGGACAGGGGTGGACAGATACGCAGTATTTT
cdr3_aa: CASSHGQGWTDTQYF
j_call: TRBJ2-3
clone_size: .
v_call: TRBV3-1/TRBV3-2
d_call: TRBD1

cdr3_nt: TGTGCCAGCGGGACATCCCAAAGCAATCAGCCCCAGCATTTT
cdr3_aa: CASGTSQSNQPQHF
j_call: TRBJ1-5
clone_size: .
v_call: TRBV25-1
d_call: .

cdr3_nt: TGCAGCGCCGCAGAGGTAGGGAGCAACGAGCAGTACTTC
cdr3_aa: CSAAEVGSNEQYF
j_call: TRBJ2-7
clone_size: .
v_call: TRBV29-1
d_call: .

cdr3_nt: TGTGCCAGCAGCCAAGATCCGCCGAGGCAGTCCTACGAGCAGTACTTC
cdr3_aa: CASSQDPPRQSYEQYF
j_call: TRBJ2-7
clone_size: .
v_call: TRBV3-1/TRBV3-2
d_call: .

cdr3_nt: TGTGCCAGCAGCTTAGGCGGAGGGTGGGATACGCAGTATTTT
cdr3_aa: CASSLGGGWDTQYF
j_call: TRBJ2-3
clone_size: .
v_call: TRBV7-3
d_call: .

cdr3_nt: TGTGCCAGCAGTGAAACGCAGGGGGGTAGAGAGACCCAGTACTTC
cdr3_aa: CASSETQGGRETQYF
j_call: TRBJ2-5
clone_size: .
v_call: TRBV2
d_call: .

cdr3_nt: TGTGCCAGCAGCGTAGGAGGGACTACCCAAGAGACCCAGTACTTC
cdr3_aa: CASSVGGTTQETQYF
j_call: TRBJ2-5
clone_size: .
v_call: TRBV9
d_call: TRBD2

cdr3_nt: TGTGCCATCAGTGAGTCGGGGGGACGGTTTTCAGCCAAAAACATTCAGTACTTC
cdr3_aa: CAISESGGRFSAKNIQYF
j_call: TRBJ2-4
clone_size: .
v_call: TRBV10-3
d_call: .

cdr3_nt: TGTGCCAGCAGTTTCGCTAGTGCTTACAATGAGCAGTTCTTC
cdr3_aa: CASSFASAYNEQFF
j_call: TRBJ2-1
clone_size: .
v_call: TRBV28
d_call: .

cdr3_nt: TGTGCCAGCAGTCCGGACATTAACTATGGCTACACCTTC
cdr3_aa: CASSPDINYGYTF
j_call: TRBJ1-2
clone_size: .
v_call: TRBV14
d_call: .

cdr3_nt: TGTGCCAGTAGTAGGGACAGCCGAGAGGGGAAACTGTTTTTT
cdr3_aa: CASSRDSREGKLFF
j_call: TRBJ1-4
clone_size: .
v_call: TRBV19
d_call: TRBD1

cdr3_nt: TGTGCCAGCAGCCAGCAGTCAGGGGAACTTTCTCAGCCCCAGCATTTT
cdr3_aa: CASSQQSGELSQPQHF
j_call: TRBJ1-5
clone_size: few
v_call: TRBV7-6
d_call: .

cdr3_nt: TGTGCCAGCTCGAGAACCGGGACTGAGAGGGCTGGGGCCAACGTCCTGACTTTC
cdr3_aa: CASSRTGTERAGANVLTF
j_call: TRBJ2-6
clone_size: .
v_call: TRBV18
d_call: .

cdr3_nt: TGTGCCAGCAGCTTTACAGGGGATGATGGCTACACCTTC
cdr3_aa: CASSFTGDDGYTF
j_call: TRBJ1-2
clone_size: .
v_call: TRBV7-9
d_call: TRBD1

cdr3_nt: TGTGCCAGCAGTTTATCCTTTCGGCGGGGGGTACTGATGAACTACAATGAGCAGTTCTTC
cdr3_aa: CASSLSFRRGVLMNYNEQFF
j_call: TRBJ2-1
clone_size: .
v_call: TRBV27
d_call: TRBD2

cdr3_nt: TGCGCCAGCAGCTTGAAGGCGGGCTCCTATAATTCACCCCTCCACTTT
cdr3_aa: CASSLKAGSYNSPLHF
j_call: TRBJ1-6
clone_size: once
v_call: TRBV5-1
d_call: .

cdr3_nt: TGTGCCAGCAGGCCTAATCAGGGCAATGAGCAGTTCTTC
cdr3_aa: CASRPNQGNEQFF
j_call: TRBJ2-1
clone_size: .
v_call: TRBV6-2/TRBV6-3
d_call: .

cdr3_nt: TGTGCCTGGAGTCGGGGAACTACAAGGGCTGAAGCTTTCTTT
cdr3_aa: CAWSRGTTRAEAFF
j_call: TRBJ1-1
clone_size: .
v_call: TRBV30
d_call: .